This TCR beta chain derives from a study of blood T cell repertoires in COVID-19 (dated by TCRdb to about 2020). General notes on the study: Samples covering the acute and convalescent phases of COVID-19 were provided by collaborators in the United States, Italy and Spain. Where HLA class I and class II types were available, the types were taken from metadata supplied by the sample provider, not from assay-based typing. Samples were obtained from the ongoing ImmuneRACE study (first 160 participants) and from about 1,300 subjects provided by 6 global collaborators. Sample metadata almost always included a de-identified subject ID, COVID-19 status, age in years and sex. The dataset comprised deeply sampled blood TCRbeta repertoires from subjects exposed to, actively infected with, or recovered from COVID-19. The repertoires were released in a freely available public database meant as a resource for research on the immune response to SARS-CoV-2. The prospective study material was composed of cDNA or gDNA derived from T cells, B-cell-depleted T cells, or PBMCs. What the authors observed across the whole study: The quantity of clinical and demographic metadata differed by source and by participant and was supplied without curation.

This clone has only a few counts. Which antigen it targets is not known. Base-call qualities are not available, and no considerably larger clone is one nucleotide away. The immunoSEQ Assay, a bias-controlled multiplex PCR, was used to amplify TCRbeta CDR3 regions from genomic DNA. Per the source publication's procedure: The number of nucleated cells in each sample was estimated by amplification of reference gene primers within the assay. Sequence reads were collapsed and filtered to measure the absolute abundance of every unique TCRbeta CDR3 rearrangement. For each sample, productive Simpson clonality was calculated by taking the square root of Simpson's diversity index across productive rearrangements. Entries here come from immuneACCESS through TCRdb and include only in-frame sequences with V and J called. Some clones fail to appear in such tables; in the studies checked, an unresolved V gene covers under half of the shortfall, and the cause of the remainder is unknown. V and J calls and clone size are given by that table; D and trimming were obtained from the DNA. This sample holds roughly 200,000 clones; around nine tenths were observed only once. The ten biggest clones cover roughly 6.2% of the sample.

Germline trimming amounts to 4 bases on V and 0 bases on J, with 3 as the count of junction bases outside the gene matches. From the cysteine through the phenylalanine, the CDR3 covers 15 amino acids. Just CDR3 DNA is preserved here, 45 bases in frame from base 1. The germline V gene yields MNHEY for CDR1 and SVGEGT for CDR2. Samples from volunteer blood donors who had recovered from COVID-19 were contributed by a second Seattle source. The collaborating institutions used their own protocols to collect whole blood in K2EDTA tubes. Collaborator samples were shipped for TCRbeta analysis as frozen whole blood, isolated PBMCs, or DNA extracted from either sample type.

The chain is made from TRBV6-2 or TRBV6-3 and TRBJ1-1, and 9 bases in between align with TRBD1. The sample taken for sequencing was peripheral blood. The sequence came from a woman in her thirties or forties who had recovered from COVID-19. In nucleotides, the sequence is TGTGCCAGCAGTTGGGGACAGGGATTGAACACTGAAGCTTTCTTT. Its protein reads: CASSWGQGLNTEAFF.